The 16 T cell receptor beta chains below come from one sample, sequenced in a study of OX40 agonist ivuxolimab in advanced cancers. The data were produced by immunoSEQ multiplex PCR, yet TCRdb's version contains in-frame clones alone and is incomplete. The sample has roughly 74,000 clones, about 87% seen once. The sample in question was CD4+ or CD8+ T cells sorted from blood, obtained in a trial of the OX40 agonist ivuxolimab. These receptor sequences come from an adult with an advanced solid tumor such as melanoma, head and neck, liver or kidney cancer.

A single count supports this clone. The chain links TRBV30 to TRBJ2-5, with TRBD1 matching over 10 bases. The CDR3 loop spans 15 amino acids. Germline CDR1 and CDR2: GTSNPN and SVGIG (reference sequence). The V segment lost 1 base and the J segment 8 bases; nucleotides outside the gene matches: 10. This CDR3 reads CAWSGGTGESPTQYF. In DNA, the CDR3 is TGTGCCTGGAGTGGAGGGACAGGGGAATCCCCCACCCAGTACTTC.

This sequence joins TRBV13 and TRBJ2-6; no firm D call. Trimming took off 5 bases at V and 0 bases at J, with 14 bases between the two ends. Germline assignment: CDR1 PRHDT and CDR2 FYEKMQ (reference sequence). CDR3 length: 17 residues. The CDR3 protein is CASSPQTLSSGANVLTF. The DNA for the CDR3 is TGTGCCAGCAGCCCCCAAACGTTATCCTCTGGGGCCAACGTCCTGACTTTC.

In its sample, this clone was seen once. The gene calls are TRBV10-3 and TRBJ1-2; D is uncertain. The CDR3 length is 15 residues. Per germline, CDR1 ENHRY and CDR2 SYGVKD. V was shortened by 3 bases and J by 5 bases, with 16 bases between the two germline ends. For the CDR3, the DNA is TGTGCCATCAGTGACCCGGACCGGATTCGGTATGGCTACACCTTC. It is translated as CAISDPDRIRYGYTF.

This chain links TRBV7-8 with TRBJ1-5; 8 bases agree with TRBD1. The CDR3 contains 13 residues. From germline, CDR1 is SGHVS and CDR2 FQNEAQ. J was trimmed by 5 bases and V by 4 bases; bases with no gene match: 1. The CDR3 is CASSSDRDQPQHF. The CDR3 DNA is TGTGCCAGCAGCTCGGACAGGGATCAGCCCCAGCATTTT.

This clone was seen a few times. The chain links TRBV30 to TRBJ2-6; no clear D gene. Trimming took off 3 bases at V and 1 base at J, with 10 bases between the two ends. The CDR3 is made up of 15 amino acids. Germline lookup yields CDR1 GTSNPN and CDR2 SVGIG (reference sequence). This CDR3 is CAWRIPVSGANVLTF. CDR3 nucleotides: TGTGCCTGGAGGATCCCCGTGTCTGGGGCCAACGTCCTGACTTTC.

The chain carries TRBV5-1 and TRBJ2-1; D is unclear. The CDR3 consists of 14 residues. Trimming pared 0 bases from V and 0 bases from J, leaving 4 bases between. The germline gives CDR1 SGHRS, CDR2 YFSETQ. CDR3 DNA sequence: TGCGCCAGCAGCTTGGCGAGCTCCTACAATGAGCAGTTCTTC. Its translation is CASSLASSYNEQFF. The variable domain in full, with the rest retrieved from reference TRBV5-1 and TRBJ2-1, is KAGVTQTPRYLIKTRGQQVTLSCSPISGHRSVSWYQQTPGQGLQFLFEYFSETQRNKGNFPGRFSGRQFSNSRSEMNVSTLELGDSALYLCASSLASSYNEQFFGPGTRLTVL.

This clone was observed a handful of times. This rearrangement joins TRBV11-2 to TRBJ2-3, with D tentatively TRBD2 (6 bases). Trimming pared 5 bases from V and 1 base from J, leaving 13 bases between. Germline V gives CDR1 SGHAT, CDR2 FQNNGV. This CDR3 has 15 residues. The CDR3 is CASSILAAGTDTQYF. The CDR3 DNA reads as TGTGCCAGCAGCATACTAGCAGCTGGCACAGATACGCAGTATTTT.

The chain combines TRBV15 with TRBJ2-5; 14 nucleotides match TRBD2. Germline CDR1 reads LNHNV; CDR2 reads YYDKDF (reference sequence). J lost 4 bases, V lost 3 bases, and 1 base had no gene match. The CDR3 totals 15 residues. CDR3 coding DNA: TGTGCCACCAGCAGTGGACTAGCGGGGGGAGAGACCCAGTACTTC. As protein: CATSSGLAGGETQYF.

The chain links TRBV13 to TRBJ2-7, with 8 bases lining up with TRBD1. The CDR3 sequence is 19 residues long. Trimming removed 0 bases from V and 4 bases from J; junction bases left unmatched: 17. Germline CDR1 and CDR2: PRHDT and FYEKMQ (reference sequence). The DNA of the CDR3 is TGTGCCAGCAGCTTAGGTCCCTTCAACCGAGACAGGGGCCCTTACGAGCAGTACTTC. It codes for CASSLGPFNRDRGPYEQYF.

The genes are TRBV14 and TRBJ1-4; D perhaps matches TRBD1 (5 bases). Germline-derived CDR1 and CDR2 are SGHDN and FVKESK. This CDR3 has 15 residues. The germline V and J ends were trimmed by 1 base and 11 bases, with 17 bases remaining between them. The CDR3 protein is CASSQGAWQGEKLFF. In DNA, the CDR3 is TGTGCCAGCAGCCAAGGGGCCTGGCAGGGAGAGAAACTGTTTTTT.

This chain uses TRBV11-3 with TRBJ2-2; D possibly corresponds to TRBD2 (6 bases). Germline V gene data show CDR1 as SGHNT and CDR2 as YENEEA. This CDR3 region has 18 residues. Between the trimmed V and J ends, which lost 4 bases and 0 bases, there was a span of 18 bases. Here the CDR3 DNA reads TGTGCCAGCAGCTATTCCCGTTGGGGGGAGGCGAACACCGGGGAGCTGTTTTTT. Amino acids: CASSYSRWGEANTGELFF.

The CDR3 sequence: CASRGGPGQGTSYEQYF. For the CDR3, the DNA is TGCGCCAGCAGAGGCGGACCCGGACAGGGGACGTCCTACGAGCAGTACTTC. V is TRBV5-1 and J is TRBJ2-7; TRBD1 matches at 9 bases. Germline V gene sequence: CDR1 SGHRS, CDR2 YFSETQ. V lost 5 bases and J lost 1; bases outside the gene matches: 13. This CDR3 region has 17 residues.

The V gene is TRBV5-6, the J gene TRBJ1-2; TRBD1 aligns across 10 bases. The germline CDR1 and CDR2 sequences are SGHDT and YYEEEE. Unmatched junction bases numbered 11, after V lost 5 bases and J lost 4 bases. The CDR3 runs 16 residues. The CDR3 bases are TGTGCCAGCAGGTACTCCGGGACAGGGGCTTTCTATGGCTACACCTTC. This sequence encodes CASRYSGTGAFYGYTF.

The CDR3: CASSQGASGSFALGQYF. CDR3 nucleotides: TGCGCCAGCAGCCAAGGGGCTAGCGGGAGCTTTGCCCTTGGGCAGTACTTC. The chain carries TRBV4-1 and TRBJ2-7, with 10 bases lining up with TRBD2. This CDR3 contains 17 residues. The trim removed 1 base at V and 9 bases at J, leaving 15 bases unmatched. Germline CDR1 and CDR2: MGHRA and YSYEKL.

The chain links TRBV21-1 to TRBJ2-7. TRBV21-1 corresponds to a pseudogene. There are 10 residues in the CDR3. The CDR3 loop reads CASIKCEQYF. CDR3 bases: TGTGCCAGCATAAAGTGCGAGCAGTACTTC.

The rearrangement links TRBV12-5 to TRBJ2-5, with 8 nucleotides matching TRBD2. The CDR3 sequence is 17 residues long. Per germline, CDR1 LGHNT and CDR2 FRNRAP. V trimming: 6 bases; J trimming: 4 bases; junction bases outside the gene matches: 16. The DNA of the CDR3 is TGTGCTAGTGGACCCCCATCTACGGGACTAGGGGTAGAGACCCAGTACTTC. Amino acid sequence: CASGPPSTGLGVETQYF.